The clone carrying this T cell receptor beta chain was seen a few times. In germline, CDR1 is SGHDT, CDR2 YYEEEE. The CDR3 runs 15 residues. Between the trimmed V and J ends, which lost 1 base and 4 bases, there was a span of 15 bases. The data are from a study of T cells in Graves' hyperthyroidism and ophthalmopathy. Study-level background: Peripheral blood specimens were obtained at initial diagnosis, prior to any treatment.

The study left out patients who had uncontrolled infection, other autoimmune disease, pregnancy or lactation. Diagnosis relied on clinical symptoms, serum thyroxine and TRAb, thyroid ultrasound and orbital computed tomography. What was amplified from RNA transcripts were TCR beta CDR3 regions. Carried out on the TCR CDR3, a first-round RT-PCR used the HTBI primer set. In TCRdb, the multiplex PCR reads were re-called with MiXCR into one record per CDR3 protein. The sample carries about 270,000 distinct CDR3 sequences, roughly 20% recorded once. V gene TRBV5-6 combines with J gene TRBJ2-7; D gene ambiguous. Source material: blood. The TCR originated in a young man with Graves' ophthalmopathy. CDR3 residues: CASSLIGRPPYEQYF. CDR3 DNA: TGTGCCAGCAGCTTGATCGGCAGACCTCCGTACGAGCAGTACTTC.